The 12 T cell receptor beta chains reported below all come from one sample, sequenced in a study of radiation and T cells in renal cell carcinoma. The repertoire was sequenced with immunoSEQ multiplex PCR; TCRdb's copy has only in-frame clones and lacks some. The sample holds approximately 170,000 clones; roughly 90% are singletons and the top ten take around 11%. Time point reported: blood 4 weeks post-SBRT, at nephrectomy. Treatment of the sample: 15 Gy SBRT to primary tumor, nephrectomy 4 weeks later. The starting material was blood, obtained from a patient whose treatment included radiotherapy and nephrectomy. All receptors come from a woman between 45 and 60 years old with renal cell carcinoma.

This sequence joins TRBV2 and TRBJ2-3, with a weak D call TRBD1 (5 bases). Trimming pared 7 bases from V and 0 bases from J, leaving 11 bases between. This CDR3 is 14 amino acids long. CDR1 and CDR2 (germline): SNHLY, FYNNEI. CDR3 bases: TGTGCCAGCACCGGCTACAGGAGCACAGATACGCAGTATTTT. This encodes CASTGYRSTDTQYF.

As DNA, the CDR3 is TGTGCCAGCAGCTTACAGGGGAGGGGCACGGTCTACGAGCAGTACTTC. Amino acid sequence: CASSLQGRGTVYEQYF. The rearrangement links TRBV5-4 to TRBJ2-7; possibly TRBD1 or TRBD2 for D (7 bases each). Looked up from germline, CDR1 is SGHNT and CDR2 is YYREEE (reference sequence). V gave up 2 bases and J gave up 3 bases, with 18 bases separating them. The CDR3 spans 16 residues.

The chain has TRBV7-2 and TRBJ1-4; D call uncertain. Germline V gene sequence: CDR1 SGHTA, CDR2 FQGNSA. The CDR3 runs to 14 residues. V was pared by 1 base and J by 8 bases, with 11 bases between. The CDR3 DNA reads TGTGCCAGCAGCTTAGGGGGTAGAGCCGAAAAACTGTTTTTT. Its protein product is CASSLGGRAEKLFF.

The genes are TRBV6-5 and TRBJ1-3; D not resolved. CDR1 and CDR2 (germline): MNHEY, SVGAGI. The ends were cut back, 5 bases at V and 0 bases at J, with 11 bases in the middle. CDR3 length equals 15 residues. The CDR3 sequence: CASSRDRDSGNTIYF. CDR3 in DNA: TGTGCCAGCAGTCGAGACCGAGACTCTGGAAACACCATATATTTT.

Concerning this clone itself: Additional DNA sequences in this sample encode the identical CDR3. The rearrangement links TRBV7-2 to TRBJ2-5; no firm D call. In germline, CDR1 is SGHTA, CDR2 FQGNSA. This CDR3 is built from 13 residues. V was pared by 1 base and J by 1 base, with 4 bases between. This chain's CDR3 is CASSLGGQETQYF. CDR3 nucleotides: TGTGCCAGCAGCTTAGGGGGCCAAGAGACCCAGTACTTC. The whole variable domain, filled in from reference TRBV7-2 and TRBJ2-5, reads GAGVSQSPSNKVTEKGKDVELRCDPISGHTALYWYRQSLGQGLEFLIYFQGNSAPDKSGLPSDRFSAERTGGSVSTLTIQRTQQEDSAVYLCASSLGGQETQYFGPGTRLLVL.

The V and J genes are TRBV19 and TRBJ1-2; the match to TRBD1 covers 12 bases. Germline V gene sequence: CDR1 LNHDA, CDR2 SQIVND (reference sequence). There are 15 residues in the CDR3. Trimming removed 5 bases from V and 4 bases from J; junction bases left unmatched: 5. The CDR3 DNA reads TGTGCCAGTAGTCCCGGGACAGGGGGCGGCTATGGCTACACCTTC. As protein: CASSPGTGGGYGYTF.

The chain recombines TRBV2 with TRBJ2-7; D call uncertain. Trimming pared 7 bases from V and 3 bases from J, leaving 13 bases between. Germline V lookup: CDR1 SNHLY, CDR2 FYNNEI. The CDR3 is made up of 13 amino acids. CDR3: CASKARGGYEQYF. The CDR3 bases are TGTGCCAGCAAGGCCCGAGGCGGCTACGAGCAGTACTTC.

The chain combines TRBV6-5 with TRBJ2-2, with no clear D. V was trimmed by 6 bases and J by 4 bases, leaving 6 bases between them. Germline V CDR1 and CDR2: MNHEY, SVGAGI. The length of the CDR3 is 12 residues. This CDR3 is CASRWGTGELFF. CDR3 in DNA: TGTGCCAGCAGGTGGGGCACCGGGGAGCTGTTTTTT.

The chain recombines TRBV10-3 with TRBJ1-1; D uncertain. The germline CDR1 and CDR2 sequences are ENHRY and SYGVKD. This CDR3 contains 12 residues. Trimming removed 1 base from V and 5 bases from J, with 5 bases in between. In DNA form, the CDR3 reads TGTGCCATCAGTGAGTGGGGAACTGAAGCTTTCTTT. Residues: CAISEWGTEAFF.

CDR3 DNA: TGTGCCAGCAGCAAAGGGGAAGAGGGGGCCGAGGCTGAAGCTTTCTTT. Amino acid sequence: CASSKGEEGAEAEAFF. This chain connects TRBV21-1 to TRBJ1-1; the tabulated D call, TRBD1, remains unverified against the DNA. TRBV21-1 is tagged as a pseudogene. This CDR3 has 16 amino acids.

The rearrangement uses TRBV5-5 and TRBJ1-1; no clear D. Trimming removed 1 base from V and 2 bases from J, with 6 bases in between. The V gene's germline CDR1 is SGHKS and CDR2 YYEKEE (reference sequence). This CDR3 is built from 13 residues. CDR3 in amino acids: CASSLIPNTEAFF. CDR3 DNA: TGTGCCAGCAGCTTGATCCCTAACACTGAAGCTTTCTTT. Full variable domain (missing parts from reference TRBV5-5 and TRBJ1-1): DAGVTQSPTHLIKTRGQQVTLRCSPISGHKSVSWYQQVLGQGPQFIFQYYEKEERGRGNFPDRFSARQFPNYSSELNVNALLLGDSALYLCASSLIPNTEAFFGQGTRLTVV.

This sequence joins TRBV11-2 and TRBJ1-4, with 8 bases identical to TRBD1. This CDR3 is built from 15 residues. With V trimmed by 2 bases and J by 13 bases, 12 bases remained unmatched. In germline, CDR1 is SGHAT, CDR2 FQNNGV. CDR3 sequence reads: CASSLSGTGLSGLFF. For the CDR3, the DNA is TGTGCCAGCAGCTTAAGTGGGACAGGCCTTTCAGGACTGTTTTTT.